This entry describes one T cell receptor beta chain. Time point described: after trial treatment. Treatment specified: LDRT plus nivolumab, ipilimumab, low-dose cyclophosphamide and aspirin (RACIN trial). It was nivolumab, ipilimumab, aspirin, low-dose cyclophosphamide and low-dose radiotherapy that donors received. With a constant-region primer and a V-primer adapter, TCRs were subjected to about 20 PCR cycles of amplification. After the mRNA was isolated, it was amplified using in vitro transcription. TCRdb re-derived calls from the reads in MiXCR, one entry per CDR3 protein. This sample has roughly 52,000 distinct CDR3 sequences, with roughly 33% found just once. This sample was taken from a study of low-dose radiotherapy and immunotherapy resistance in tumors. Study-wide background: Every six weeks patients received intravenous ipilimumab 1 mg/kg, and every two weeks they received intravenous nivolumab 240 mg. Intravenous cyclophosphamide 200 mg/m2 was given every two weeks, one day before radiation and immunotherapy.

The ends were cut back, 5 bases at V and 2 bases at J, with 16 bases in the middle. The CDR3 runs 16 residues. Per germline, CDR1 SEHNR and CDR2 FQNEAQ (reference sequence). Source: PBMCs, taken after low-dose radiotherapy plus immunotherapy. The TCR was taken from a male donor with rectosigmoid adenocarcinoma. V is TRBV7-9 and J is TRBJ1-5; the D is unclear. CDR3 amino acids: CASSPRAVIGNQPQHF. CDR3 nucleotides: TGTGCCAGCAGCCCTCGGGCCGTAATCGGCAATCAGCCCCAGCATTTT.